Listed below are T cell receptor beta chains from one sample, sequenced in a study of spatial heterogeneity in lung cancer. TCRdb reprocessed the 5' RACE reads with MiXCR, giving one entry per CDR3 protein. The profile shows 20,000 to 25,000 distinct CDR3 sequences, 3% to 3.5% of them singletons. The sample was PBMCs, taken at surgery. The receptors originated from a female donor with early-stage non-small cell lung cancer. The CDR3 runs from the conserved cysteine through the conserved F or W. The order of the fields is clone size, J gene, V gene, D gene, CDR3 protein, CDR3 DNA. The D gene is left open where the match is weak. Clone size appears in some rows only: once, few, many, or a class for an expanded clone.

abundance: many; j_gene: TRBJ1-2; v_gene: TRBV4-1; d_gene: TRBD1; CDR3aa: CASSQEYRGNYGYTF; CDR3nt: TGCGCCAGCAGCCAAGAGTACAGGGGGAATTATGGCTACACCTTC
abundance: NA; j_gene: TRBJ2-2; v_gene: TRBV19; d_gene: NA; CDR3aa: CASSIPRYSNTGELFF; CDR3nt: TGTGCCAGTAGTATTCCTAGGTACTCGAACACCGGGGAGCTGTTTTTT
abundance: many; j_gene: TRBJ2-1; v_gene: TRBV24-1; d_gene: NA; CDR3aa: CATKGSRNNEQFF; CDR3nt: TGTGCCACCAAGGGGTCCCGAAACAATGAGCAGTTCTTC
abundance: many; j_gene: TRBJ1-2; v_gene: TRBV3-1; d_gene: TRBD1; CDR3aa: CASSQAVGDRGDYGYTF; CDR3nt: TGTGCCAGCAGCCAAGCAGTCGGGGACAGGGGTGACTATGGCTACACCTTC
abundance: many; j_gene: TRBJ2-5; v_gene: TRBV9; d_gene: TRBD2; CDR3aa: CASSEGLAGGSAETQYF; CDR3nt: TGTGCCAGCAGCGAGGGACTAGCGGGAGGGTCCGCAGAGACCCAGTACTTC
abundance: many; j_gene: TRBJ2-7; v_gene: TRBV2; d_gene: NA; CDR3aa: CASTAGTWTDYEQYF; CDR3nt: TGTGCCAGCACCGCCGGAACCTGGACCGACTACGAGCAGTACTTC
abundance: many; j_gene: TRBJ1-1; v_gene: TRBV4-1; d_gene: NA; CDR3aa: CASSQEESQGREAFF; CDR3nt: TGCGCCAGCAGCCAAGAGGAAAGCCAGGGTCGGGAAGCTTTCTTT
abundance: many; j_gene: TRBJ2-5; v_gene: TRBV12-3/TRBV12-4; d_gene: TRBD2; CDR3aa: CASSVLAGDGETQYF; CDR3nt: TGTGCCAGCAGTGTACTAGCGGGAGATGGAGAGACCCAGTACTTC
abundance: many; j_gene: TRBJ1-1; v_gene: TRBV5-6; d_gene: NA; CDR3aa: CASSFPRGAEAFF; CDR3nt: TGTGCCAGCAGCTTCCCCCGGGGAGCCGAAGCTTTCTTT
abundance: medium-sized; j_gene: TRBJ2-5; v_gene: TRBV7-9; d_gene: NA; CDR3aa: CASSPHGGLETQYF; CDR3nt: TGTGCCAGCAGCCCCCACGGGGGCTTGGAGACCCAGTACTTC
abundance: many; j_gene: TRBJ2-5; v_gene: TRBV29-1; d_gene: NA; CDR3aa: CSVEDRRSRDVQYF; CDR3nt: TGCAGCGTTGAAGATCGAAGGAGCAGGGATGTCCAGTACTTC
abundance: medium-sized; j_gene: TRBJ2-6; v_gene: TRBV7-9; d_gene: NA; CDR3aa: CASSLAGANVLTF; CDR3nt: TGTGCCAGCAGCTTAGCTGGGGCCAACGTCCTGACTTTC
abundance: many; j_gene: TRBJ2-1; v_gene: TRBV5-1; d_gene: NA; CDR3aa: CASSPNLGEQFF; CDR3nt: TGCGCCAGCAGCCCTAATTTGGGTGAGCAGTTCTTC
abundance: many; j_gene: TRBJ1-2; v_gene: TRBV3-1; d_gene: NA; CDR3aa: CASSHLIDYGYTF; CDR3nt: TGTGCCAGCAGCCACCTGATTGACTATGGCTACACCTTC
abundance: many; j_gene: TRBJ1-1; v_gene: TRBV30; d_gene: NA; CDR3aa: CAWSRQVNTEAFF; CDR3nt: TGTGCCTGGAGTCGACAGGTTAACACTGAAGCTTTCTTT
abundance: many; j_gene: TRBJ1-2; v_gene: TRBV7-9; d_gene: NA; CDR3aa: CASSLVQTNYGYTF; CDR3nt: TGTGCCAGCAGCTTAGTGCAGACAAACTATGGCTACACCTTC
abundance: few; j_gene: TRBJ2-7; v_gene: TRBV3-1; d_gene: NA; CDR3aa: CASSPDRSSYYEQYF; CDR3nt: TGTGCCAGCAGCCCCGACCGGAGTTCTTACTACGAGCAGTACTTC
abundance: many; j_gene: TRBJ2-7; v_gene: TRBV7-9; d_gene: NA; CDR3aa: CASSLDRGEQYF; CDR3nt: TGTGCCAGCAGCTTAGACCGGGGCGAGCAGTACTTC
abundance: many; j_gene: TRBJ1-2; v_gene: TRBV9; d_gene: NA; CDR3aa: CASSSEGDRSF; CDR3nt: TGTGCCAGCAGCTCAGAGGGGGACCGAAGCTTC
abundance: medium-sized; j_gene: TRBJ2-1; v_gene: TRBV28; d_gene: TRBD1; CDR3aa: CASSDDRGGYNEQFF; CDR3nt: TGTGCCAGCAGTGATGACAGGGGGGGCTACAATGAGCAGTTCTTC
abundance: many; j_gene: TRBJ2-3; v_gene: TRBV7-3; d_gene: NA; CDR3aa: CASSLRGSADTQYF; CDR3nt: TGTGCCAGCAGCTTAAGAGGGAGCGCAGATACGCAGTATTTT
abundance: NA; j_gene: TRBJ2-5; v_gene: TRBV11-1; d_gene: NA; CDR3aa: CASSFLGLGTPQETQYF; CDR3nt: TGTGCCAGCAGCTTTTTAGGCCTCGGGACACCCCAAGAGACCCAGTACTTC
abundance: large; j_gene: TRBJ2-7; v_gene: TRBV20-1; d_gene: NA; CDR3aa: CSARPFNYEQYF; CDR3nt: TGCAGTGCTAGACCCTTTAACTACGAGCAGTACTTC
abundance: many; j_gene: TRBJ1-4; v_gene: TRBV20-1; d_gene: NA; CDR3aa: CSAIPDSLEKLFF; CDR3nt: TGCAGTGCCATTCCGGACAGCTTAGAAAAACTGTTTTTT
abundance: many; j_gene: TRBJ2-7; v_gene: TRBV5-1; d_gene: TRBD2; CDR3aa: CASSSGPGLAVEQYF; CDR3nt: TGCGCCAGCAGCTCCGGCCCGGGACTAGCGGTCGAGCAGTACTTC
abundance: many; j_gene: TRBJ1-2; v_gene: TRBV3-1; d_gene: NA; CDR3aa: CASTLGGGDYGYTF; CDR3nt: TGTGCCAGCACCCTGGGGGGAGGTGATTATGGCTACACCTTC
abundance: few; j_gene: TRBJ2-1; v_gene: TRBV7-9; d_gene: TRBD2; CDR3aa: CASSLLAPGLVFYNEQFF; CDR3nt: TGTGCCAGCAGCTTATTGGCCCCGGGACTAGTCTTCTACAATGAGCAGTTCTTC
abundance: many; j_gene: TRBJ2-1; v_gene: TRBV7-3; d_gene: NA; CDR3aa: CASSSTPSYNEQFF; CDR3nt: TGTGCCAGCAGCTCGACTCCCTCCTACAATGAGCAGTTCTTC
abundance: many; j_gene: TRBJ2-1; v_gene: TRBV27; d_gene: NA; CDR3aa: CASRDTGDNEQFF; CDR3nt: TGTGCCAGCAGAGACACGGGGGACAATGAGCAGTTCTTC
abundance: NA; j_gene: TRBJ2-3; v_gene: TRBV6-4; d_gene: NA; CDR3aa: CASSGSSTDTQYF; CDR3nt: TGTGCCAGCAGTGGGAGTAGCACAGATACGCAGTATTTT
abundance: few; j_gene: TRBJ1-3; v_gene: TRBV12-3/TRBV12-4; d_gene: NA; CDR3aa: CASSLWRAGNTIYF; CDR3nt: TGTGCCAGCAGTCTGTGGAGGGCAGGGAACACCATATATTTT
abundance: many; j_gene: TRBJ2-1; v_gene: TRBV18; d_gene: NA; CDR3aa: CASSPPTGAYNEQFF; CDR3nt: TGTGCCAGCTCACCACCGACGGGAGCTTACAATGAGCAGTTCTTC
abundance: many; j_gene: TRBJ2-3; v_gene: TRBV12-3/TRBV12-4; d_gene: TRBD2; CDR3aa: CASSLGGIVDTQYF; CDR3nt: TGTGCCAGCAGCCTGGGGGGGATAGTGGATACGCAGTATTTT
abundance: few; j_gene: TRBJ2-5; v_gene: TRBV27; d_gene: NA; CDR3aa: CASSFLGVPQETQYF; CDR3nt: TGTGCCAGCAGTTTCTTAGGGGTCCCCCAAGAGACCCAGTACTTC
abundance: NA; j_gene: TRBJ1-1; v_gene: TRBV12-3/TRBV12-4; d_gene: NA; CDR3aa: CASSFPKGGAFF; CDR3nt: TGTGCCAGCAGTTTTCCTAAGGGTGGGGCTTTCTTT
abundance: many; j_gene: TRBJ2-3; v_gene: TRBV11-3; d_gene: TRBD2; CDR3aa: CASSRGTSGTDTQYF; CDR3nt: TGTGCCAGCAGCCGAGGGACTAGTGGGACAGATACGCAGTATTTT
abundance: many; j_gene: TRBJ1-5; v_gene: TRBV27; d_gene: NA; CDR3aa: CASSSYSNQPQHF; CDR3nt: TGTGCCAGCAGCTCCTATAGCAATCAGCCCCAGCATTTT
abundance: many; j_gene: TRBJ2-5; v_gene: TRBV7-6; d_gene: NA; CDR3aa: CASSLGVGDQETQYF; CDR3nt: TGTGCCAGCAGCTTAGGGGTAGGGGACCAAGAGACCCAGTACTTC
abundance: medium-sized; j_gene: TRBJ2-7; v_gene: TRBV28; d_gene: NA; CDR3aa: CASSSPSTGLTYEQYF; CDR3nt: TGTGCCAGCAGTTCCCCTTCGACAGGACTTACCTACGAGCAGTACTTC
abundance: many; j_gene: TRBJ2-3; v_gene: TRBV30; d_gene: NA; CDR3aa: CAWSPGTVLQDTQYF; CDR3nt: TGTGCCTGGAGCCCCGGGACCGTTTTGCAAGATACGCAGTATTTT
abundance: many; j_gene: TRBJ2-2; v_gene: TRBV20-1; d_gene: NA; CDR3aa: CSASRRDFRGTGELFF; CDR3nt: TGCAGTGCTAGTCGCCGGGACTTCCGGGGGACCGGGGAGCTGTTTTTT
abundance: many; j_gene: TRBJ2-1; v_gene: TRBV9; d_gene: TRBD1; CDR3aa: CASSRDRDYNEQFF; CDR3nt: TGTGCCAGCAGCCGGGACAGGGATTACAATGAGCAGTTCTTC
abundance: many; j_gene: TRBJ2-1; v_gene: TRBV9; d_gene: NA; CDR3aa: CASSVRQETYNEQFF; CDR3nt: TGTGCCAGCAGCGTACGACAGGAGACCTACAATGAGCAGTTCTTC
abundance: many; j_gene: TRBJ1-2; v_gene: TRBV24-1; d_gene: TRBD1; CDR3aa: CATSDSDRGVLGYTF; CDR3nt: TGTGCCACCAGTGATTCCGACAGGGGCGTCCTAGGCTACACCTTC
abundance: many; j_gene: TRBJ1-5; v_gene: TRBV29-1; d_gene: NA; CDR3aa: CSVGGGNQPQHF; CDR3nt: TGCAGCGTTGGGGGAGGCAATCAGCCCCAGCATTTT
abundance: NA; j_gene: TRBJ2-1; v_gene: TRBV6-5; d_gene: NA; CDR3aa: CASSYSTQSLYNEQFF; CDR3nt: TGTGCCAGCAGTTACTCGACGCAGAGCCTTTACAATGAGCAGTTCTTC
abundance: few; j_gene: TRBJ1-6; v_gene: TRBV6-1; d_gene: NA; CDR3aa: CASSEAGGGHSPLHF; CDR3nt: TGTGCCAGCAGTGAAGCTGGGGGAGGGCATTCACCCCTCCACTTT
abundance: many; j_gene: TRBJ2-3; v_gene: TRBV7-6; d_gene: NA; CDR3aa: CASSRTKVDTQYF; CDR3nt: TGTGCCAGCAGCAGGACCAAAGTAGATACGCAGTATTTT